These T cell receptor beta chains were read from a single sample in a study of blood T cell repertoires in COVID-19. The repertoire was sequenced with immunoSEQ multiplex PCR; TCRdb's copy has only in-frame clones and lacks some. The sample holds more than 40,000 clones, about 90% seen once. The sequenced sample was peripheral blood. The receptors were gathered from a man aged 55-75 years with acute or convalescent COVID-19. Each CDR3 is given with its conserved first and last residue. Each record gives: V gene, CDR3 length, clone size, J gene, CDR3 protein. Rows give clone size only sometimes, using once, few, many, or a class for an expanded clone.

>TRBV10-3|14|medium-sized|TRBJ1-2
CAISLGQGDYGYTF
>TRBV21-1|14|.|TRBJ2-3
CASSTGLLTDTQYF
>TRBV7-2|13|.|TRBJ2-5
CASKQPGEETQYF
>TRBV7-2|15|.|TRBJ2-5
CASSLDRGAGETQYF
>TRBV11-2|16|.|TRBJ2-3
CASSGPKARSTDTQYF
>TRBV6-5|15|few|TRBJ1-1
CASSSTGTGNTEAFF
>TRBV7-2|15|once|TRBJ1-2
CASSYRQGARGGYTF
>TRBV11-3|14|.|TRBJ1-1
CASSLGGQHTEAFF
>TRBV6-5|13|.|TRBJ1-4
CASRRSQGEKLFF
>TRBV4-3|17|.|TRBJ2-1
CASSQTGLAGSYNEQFF
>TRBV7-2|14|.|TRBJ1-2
CASSLDDRGYGYTF
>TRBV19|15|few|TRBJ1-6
CASSITNGGSSPLHF
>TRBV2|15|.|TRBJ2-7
CASSDTGTSGYQQYF
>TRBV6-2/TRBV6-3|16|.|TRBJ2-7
CASSYSMMQGGHEQYF
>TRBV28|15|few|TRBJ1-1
CASSLGPRGNTEAFF
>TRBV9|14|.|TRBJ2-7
CASSHTGGTDEQYF
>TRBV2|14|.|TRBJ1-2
CASSALTGAHGYTF
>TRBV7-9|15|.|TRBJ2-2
CASSLVAGDTGELFF
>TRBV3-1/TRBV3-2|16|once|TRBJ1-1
CASSPETGALDTEAFF
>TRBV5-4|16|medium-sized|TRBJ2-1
CASSFKGLAGGPEQFF
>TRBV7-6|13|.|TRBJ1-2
CASSFPGGYGYTF
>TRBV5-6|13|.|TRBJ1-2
CASSLAEGYGYTF
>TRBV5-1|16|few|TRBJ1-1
CASSLEGGTGAFTAFF
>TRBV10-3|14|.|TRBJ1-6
CAISESEGYSPLHF
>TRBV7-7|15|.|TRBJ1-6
CASSFRGRNNSPLHF
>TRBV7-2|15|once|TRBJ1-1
CASSFRTGLNTEAFF